The sample holds one count of the clone carrying this T cell receptor beta chain. Per the study methods: From reference gene primer amplification, estimates of nucleated cell counts were derived. TCRdb's table, derived via immunoSEQ multiplex PCR, lists solely in-frame clones and lacks some. V, J and clone size derive from that table, while D and trimming were established from the DNA sequence. The sample records 15,000 to 25,000 clones, about 85% being singletons. The sample originates from a study of blood T cell repertoires in COVID-19. Whole-study context: COVID-19 samples from acute and convalescent phases originated in the United States, Italy and Spain. The analysed material was cDNA or gDNA that came from T cells, B-cell-depleted T cells, or PBMCs.

The junction had 3 bases not matched to a gene; V was cut back by 5 bases and J by 5 bases. The CDR3 is made up of 14 amino acids. Germline V gene data show CDR1 as SGHVS and CDR2 as FNYEAQ. The sequenced sample consisted of peripheral blood. The receptor comes from a human donor with active COVID-19. The donor label of this sample is uncertain. This chain joins TRBV7-6 and TRBJ2-5; TRBD2 matches 12 bases. CDR3 protein: CASSATSGGETQYF. CDR3 nucleotide sequence: TGTGCCAGCAGCGCGACTAGCGGGGGTGAGACCCAGTACTTC. Complete variable domain (other parts from reference TRBV7-6 and TRBJ2-5): GAGVSQSPRYKVTKRGQDVALRCDPISGHVSLYWYRQALGQGPEFLTYFNYEAQQDKSGLPNDRFSAERPEGSISTLTIQRTEQRDSAMYRCASSATSGGETQYFGPGTRLLVL.